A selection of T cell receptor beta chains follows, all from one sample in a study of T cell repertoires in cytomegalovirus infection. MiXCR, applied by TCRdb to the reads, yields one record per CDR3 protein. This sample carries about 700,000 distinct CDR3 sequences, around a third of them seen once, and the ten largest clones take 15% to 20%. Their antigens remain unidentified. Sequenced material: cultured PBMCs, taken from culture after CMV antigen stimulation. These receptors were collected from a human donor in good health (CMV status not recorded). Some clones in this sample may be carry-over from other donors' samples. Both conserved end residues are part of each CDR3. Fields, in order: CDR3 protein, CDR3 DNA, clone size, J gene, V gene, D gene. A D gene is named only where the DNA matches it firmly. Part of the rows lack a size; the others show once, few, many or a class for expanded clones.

CASSKWTGLDYGYTF	TGTGCCAGCAGCAAGTGGACAGGGTTGGACTATGGCTACACCTTC	few	TRBJ1-2	TRBV7-9	TRBD1
CASASNGATAGELFF	TGTGCCAGCGCAAGCAACGGGGCTACGGCCGGGGAGCTGTTTTTT	NA	TRBJ2-2	TRBV6-2/TRBV6-3	NA
CASSSRQPLFSNQPQHF	TGTGCCAGCAGCTCCCGACAGCCTTTATTTAGCAATCAGCCCCAGCATTTT	few	TRBJ1-5	TRBV7-9	NA
CASSPLAGGPLNEQFF	TGTGCCAGCTCACCCTTAGCGGGAGGGCCACTCAATGAGCAGTTCTTC	few	TRBJ2-1	TRBV18	TRBD2
CASPSEAKNIQYF	TGTGCCAGCCCTTCCGAGGCCAAAAACATTCAGTACTTC	few	TRBJ2-4	TRBV7-2	NA
CASSSTSGVYNEQFF	TGTGCCAGCAGCTCGACTAGCGGGGTATACAATGAGCAGTTCTTC	many	TRBJ2-1	TRBV7-2	TRBD2
CASSPGSGSYEQYF	TGTGCCAGCAGCCCTGGCTCAGGCTCCTACGAGCAGTACTTC	many	TRBJ2-7	TRBV7-2	NA
CAWDRSGSNEQFF	TGTGCCTGGGACCGCAGCGGGAGTAATGAGCAGTTCTTC	few	TRBJ2-1	TRBV30	TRBD2
CASSPGRGGRSKNIQYF	TGTGCCAGCAGCCCAGGGAGGGGCGGGAGGTCCAAAAACATTCAGTACTTC	once	TRBJ2-4	TRBV11-2	TRBD2
CASSLDLWGGYEQYF	TGTGCCAGCAGCTTAGATCTCTGGGGAGGCTACGAGCAGTACTTC	NA	TRBJ2-7	TRBV11-2	NA
CASSLPGGLAAGELFF	TGTGCCAGCAGTTTACCCGGCGGACTAGCGGCCGGGGAGCTGTTTTTT	once	TRBJ2-2	TRBV12-3/TRBV12-4	TRBD2
CASSPGQGRGLVNEQFF	TGTGCCAGCAGTCCAGGACAGGGAAGGGGTTTGGTCAATGAGCAGTTCTTC	NA	TRBJ2-1	TRBV2	TRBD1
CASEAGYNSPLHF	TGTGCCAGCGAGGCAGGTTATAATTCACCCCTCCACTTT	few	TRBJ1-6	TRBV6-1	NA
CATSEGRVSGNTIYF	TGTGCCACCAGCGAGGGGAGGGTATCTGGAAACACCATATATTTT	NA	TRBJ1-3	TRBV24-1	NA
CASSLAWASSTYEQYF	TGTGCCAGCAGCTTAGCTTGGGCTAGCTCCACCTACGAGCAGTACTTC	many	TRBJ2-7	TRBV7-2	NA
CAVSGGATQYF	TGTGCCGTGAGCGGAGGTGCGACCCAGTACTTC	NA	TRBJ2-5	TRBV7-6	NA
CSARKAGGEKLFF	TGCAGTGCTAGGAAGGCAGGTGGTGAAAAACTGTTTTTT	NA	TRBJ1-4	TRBV20-1	NA
CASSRQGSTLHF	TGTGCCAGCAGTAGACAGGGGTCTACCCTCCACTTT	NA	TRBJ1-6	TRBV7-2	TRBD1
CATSDWASSSTDTQYF	TGTGCCACCAGTGATTGGGCTAGCTCTAGCACAGATACGCAGTATTTT	NA	TRBJ2-3	TRBV24-1	NA
CASSGGGLSGKQYF	TGTGCCAGCAGCGGAGGTGGATTAAGTGGGAAGCAGTACTTC	NA	TRBJ2-7	TRBV5-4	NA
CTSSQDSGTEAFF	TGCACCAGCAGCCAAGACAGTGGCACTGAAGCTTTCTTT	NA	TRBJ1-1	TRBV4-3	NA
CASSYGQGGTDTQYF	TGTGCCAGCAGTTACGGGCAGGGAGGGACAGATACGCAGTATTTT	few	TRBJ2-3	TRBV6-5	TRBD2
CASSEVQGRGELFF	TGTGCCAGCAGTGAAGTACAGGGACGCGGGGAGCTGTTTTTT	NA	TRBJ2-2	TRBV2	NA
CASSTFNQQGYTF	TGTGCCAGCAGCACTTTTAACCAGCAGGGCTACACCTTC	few	TRBJ1-2	TRBV7-2	NA
CASSFRVTGQETQYF	TGTGCCAGCAGCTTCCGGGTGACCGGCCAAGAGACCCAGTACTTC	NA	TRBJ2-5	TRBV7-6	NA
CASSLTSAGYYGYTF	TGTGCCAGCAGCTTAACGTCCGCAGGGTACTATGGCTACACCTTC	many	TRBJ1-2	TRBV7-2	NA
CASSSPTQGVYEQYF	TGTGCCAGCAGCTCGCCGACTCAAGGGGTATACGAGCAGTACTTC	few	TRBJ2-7	TRBV7-6	NA
CASSFQTGTDFYEQYF	TGTGCCAGCAGCTTCCAAACCGGGACAGACTTCTACGAGCAGTACTTC	many	TRBJ2-7	TRBV7-2	TRBD1
CASSLVPDTDTQYF	TGTGCCAGCAGCTTAGTCCCGGACACAGATACGCAGTATTTT	NA	TRBJ2-3	TRBV7-9	NA
CASHSEYTDTQYF	TGTGCCAGCCATAGCGAGTACACAGATACGCAGTATTTT	NA	TRBJ2-3	TRBV19	NA
CASSPVRTAAGSPLHF	TGTGCCAGCAGTCCAGTTAGAACAGCTGCCGGTTCACCCCTCCACTTT	NA	TRBJ1-6	TRBV27	NA
CASSPRTRLEEQYF	TGTGCCAGCAGTCCGCGGACCCGACTGGAAGAGCAGTACTTC	NA	TRBJ2-7	TRBV12-3/TRBV12-4	NA
CASSLVLGNTDTQYF	TGCGCCAGCAGCCTAGTTTTGGGTAACACAGATACGCAGTATTTT	few	TRBJ2-3	TRBV4-3	NA
CASRQDRDAYEQYF	TGTGCCAGCAGACAGGACAGGGACGCCTACGAGCAGTACTTC	NA	TRBJ2-7	TRBV6-2/TRBV6-3	TRBD1
CASSFGPAYGYTF	TGTGCCAGCAGTTTTGGTCCGGCCTATGGCTACACCTTC	once	TRBJ1-2	TRBV28	NA
CATSSGANSNQPQHF	TGTGCCACCAGCAGTGGCGCAAATAGCAATCAGCCCCAGCATTTT	once	TRBJ1-5	TRBV15	NA
CASSYTGSTYEQYF	TGTGCCAGCAGCTATACGGGTAGTACCTACGAGCAGTACTTC	NA	TRBJ2-7	TRBV11-2	NA
CASSLGLTGRREPSKQYF	TGTGCCAGCAGCTTAGGGTTGACAGGTCGAAGGGAACCCTCCAAGCAGTACTTC	NA	TRBJ2-7	TRBV11-2	NA
CASSPNRADQSQHF	TGTGCCAGCAGCCCTAACAGGGCTGATCAGTCCCAGCATTTT	NA	TRBJ1-5	TRBV7-8	NA
CASSLVPSGGYTF	TGTGCCAGCAGTTTGGTCCCATCTGGCGGCTACACCTTC	NA	TRBJ1-2	TRBV12-3/TRBV12-4	NA
CASSLRRQAGGKTQYF	TGTGCCAGCAGCCTCCGGCGCCAAGCGGGGGGAAAGACCCAGTACTTC	few	TRBJ2-5	TRBV28	TRBD2
CASSLRGWQETYEQYF	TGTGCCAGCAGCTTAAGGGGGTGGCAGGAGACCTACGAGCAGTACTTC	many	TRBJ2-7	TRBV7-8	NA
CASSSRTPSTYNEQFF	TGTGCCAGCAGTTCACGGACACCTTCAACCTACAATGAGCAGTTCTTC	NA	TRBJ2-1	TRBV6-1	NA
CSATLGQVGRNQPQHF	TGCAGTGCTACTTTAGGACAGGTTGGACGCAATCAGCCCCAGCATTTT	NA	TRBJ1-5	TRBV20-1	TRBD1
CASSLGTSSLRNEQFF	TGTGCCAGCAGCTTAGGGACTTCTTCCTTGAGGAATGAGCAGTTCTTC	NA	TRBJ2-1	TRBV7-6	NA
CASSWDRDENTIYF	TGTGCCAGCAGCTGGGACAGGGACGAAAACACCATATATTTT	many	TRBJ1-3	TRBV7-2	TRBD1
CASSLNGGSASPLHF	TGTGCCAGCAGCTTAAACGGGGGGAGTGCTTCACCCCTCCACTTT	NA	TRBJ1-6	TRBV7-2	NA
CASTPRETTDTQYF	TGTGCCAGTACCCCGCGGGAGACCACAGATACGCAGTATTTT	NA	TRBJ2-3	TRBV19	TRBD2
CASTANTGELFF	TGTGCCAGCACAGCGAACACCGGGGAGCTGTTTTTT	few	TRBJ2-2	TRBV7-9	NA
CASSPGTFSKNTEAFF	TGTGCCAGCAGTCCCGGGACCTTTTCGAAGAACACTGAAGCTTTCTTT	NA	TRBJ1-1	TRBV6-4	NA
CASSPSSGSLDTEAFF	TGTGCCAGCAGCCCTAGTTCCGGGAGCCTCGACACTGAAGCTTTCTTT	many	TRBJ1-1	TRBV7-2	NA
CASSPGRGWGDTQYF	TGTGCCAGCAGCCCCGGCAGGGGGTGGGGAGATACGCAGTATTTT	NA	TRBJ2-3	TRBV11-3	TRBD1
CASSPALAGEIGEQFF	TGTGCCAGCAGCCCGGCACTAGCGGGGGAGATTGGTGAGCAGTTCTTC	NA	TRBJ2-1	TRBV5-4	TRBD2
CASSLLRGNYGYTF	TGTGCCAGCAGCTTATTGCGAGGGAACTATGGCTACACCTTC	few	TRBJ1-2	TRBV7-2	NA